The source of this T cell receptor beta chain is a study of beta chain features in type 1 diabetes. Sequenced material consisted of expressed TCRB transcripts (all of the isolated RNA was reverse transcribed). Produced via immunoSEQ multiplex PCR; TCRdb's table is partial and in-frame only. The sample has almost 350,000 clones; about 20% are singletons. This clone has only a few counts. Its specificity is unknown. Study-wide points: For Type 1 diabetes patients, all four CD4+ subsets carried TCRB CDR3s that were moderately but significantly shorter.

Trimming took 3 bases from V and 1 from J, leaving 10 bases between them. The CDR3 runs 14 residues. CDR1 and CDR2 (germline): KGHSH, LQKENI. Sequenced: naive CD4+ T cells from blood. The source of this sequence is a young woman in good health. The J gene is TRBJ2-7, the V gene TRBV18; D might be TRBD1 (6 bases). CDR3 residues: CASSPRGLSYEQYF. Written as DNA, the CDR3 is TGTGCCAGCTCACCGAGGGGGTTATCCTACGAGCAGTACTTC.